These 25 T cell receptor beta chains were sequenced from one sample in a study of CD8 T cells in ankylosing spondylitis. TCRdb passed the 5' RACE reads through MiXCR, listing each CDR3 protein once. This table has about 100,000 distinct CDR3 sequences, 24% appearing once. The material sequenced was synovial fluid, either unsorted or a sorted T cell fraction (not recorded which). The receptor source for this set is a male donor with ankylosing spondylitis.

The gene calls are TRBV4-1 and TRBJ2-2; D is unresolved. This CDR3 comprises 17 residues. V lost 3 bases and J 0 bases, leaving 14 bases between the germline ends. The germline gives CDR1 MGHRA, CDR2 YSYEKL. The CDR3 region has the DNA TGCGCCAGCAGCCAGGTTCTGGGCAGGTCGAACACCGGGGAGCTGTTTTTT. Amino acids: CASSQVLGRSNTGELFF.

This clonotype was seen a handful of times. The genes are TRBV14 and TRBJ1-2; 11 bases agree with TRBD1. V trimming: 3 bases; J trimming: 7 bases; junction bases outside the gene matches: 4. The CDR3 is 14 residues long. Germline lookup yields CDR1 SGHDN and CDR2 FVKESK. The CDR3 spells CASSQDRGLGGYTF. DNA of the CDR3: TGTGCCAGCAGCCAGGACAGGGGGCTGGGTGGCTACACCTTC.

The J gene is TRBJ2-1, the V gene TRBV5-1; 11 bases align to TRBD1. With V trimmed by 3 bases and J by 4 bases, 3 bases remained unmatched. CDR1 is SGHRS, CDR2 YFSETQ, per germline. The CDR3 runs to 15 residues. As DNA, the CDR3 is TGCGCCAGCAGCTGGGGACAGGGGGAATACAATGAGCAGTTCTTC. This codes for CASSWGQGEYNEQFF.

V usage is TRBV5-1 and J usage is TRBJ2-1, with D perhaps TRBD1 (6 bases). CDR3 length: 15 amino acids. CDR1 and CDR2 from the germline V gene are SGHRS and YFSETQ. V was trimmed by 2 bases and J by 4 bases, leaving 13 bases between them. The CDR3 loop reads CASSFRDISYNEQFF. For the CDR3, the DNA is TGCGCCAGCAGCTTTAGGGACATCTCTTACAATGAGCAGTTCTTC.

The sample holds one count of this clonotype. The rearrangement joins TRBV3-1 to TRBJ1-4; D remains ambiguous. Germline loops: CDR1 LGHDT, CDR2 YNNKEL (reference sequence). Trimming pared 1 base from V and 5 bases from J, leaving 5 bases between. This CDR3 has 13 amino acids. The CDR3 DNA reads TGTGCCAGCAGCCAAGTTCTAAATGAAAAACTGTTTTTT. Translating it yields CASSQVLNEKLFF. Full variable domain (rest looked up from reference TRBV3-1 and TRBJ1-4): DTAVSQTPKYLVTQMGNDKSIKCEQNLGHDTMYWYKQDSKKFLKIMFSYNNKELIINETVPNRFSPKSPDKAHLNLHINSLELGDSAVYFCASSQVLNEKLFFGSGTQLSVL.

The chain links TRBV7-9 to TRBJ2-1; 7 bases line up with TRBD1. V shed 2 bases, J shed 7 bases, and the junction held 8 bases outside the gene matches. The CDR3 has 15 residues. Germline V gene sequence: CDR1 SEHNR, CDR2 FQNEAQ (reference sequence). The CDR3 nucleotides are TGTGCCAGCAGCTTACCACCGGGACAGATGAATGAGCAGTTCTTC. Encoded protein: CASSLPPGQMNEQFF.

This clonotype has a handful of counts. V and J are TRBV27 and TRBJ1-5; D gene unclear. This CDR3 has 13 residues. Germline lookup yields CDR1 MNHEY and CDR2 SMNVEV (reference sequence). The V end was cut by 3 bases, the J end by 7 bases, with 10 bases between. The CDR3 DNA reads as TGTGCCAGCAGTTTCGGCTCGGGGCAGCCCCAGCATTTT. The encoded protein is CASSFGSGQPQHF.

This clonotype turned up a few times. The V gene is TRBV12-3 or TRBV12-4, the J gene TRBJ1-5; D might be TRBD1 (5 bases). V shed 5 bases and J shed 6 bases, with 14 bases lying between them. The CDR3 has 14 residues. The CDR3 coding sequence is TGTGCCAGCAGTGCCAGGGCTTCCAGTCAGCCCCAGCATTTT. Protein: CASSARASSQPQHF.

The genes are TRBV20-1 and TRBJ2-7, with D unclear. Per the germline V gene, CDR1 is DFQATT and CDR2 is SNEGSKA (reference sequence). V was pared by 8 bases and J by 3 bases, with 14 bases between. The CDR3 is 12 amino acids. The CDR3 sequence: CSPWTERYEQYF. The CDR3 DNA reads TGCAGTCCGTGGACCGAGCGCTACGAGCAGTACTTC.

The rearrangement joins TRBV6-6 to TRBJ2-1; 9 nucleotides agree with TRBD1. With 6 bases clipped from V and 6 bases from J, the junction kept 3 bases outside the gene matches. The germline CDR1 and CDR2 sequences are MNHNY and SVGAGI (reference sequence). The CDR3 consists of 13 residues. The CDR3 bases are TGTGCCAGCAGGGGACAGGGTACCAATGAGCAGTTCTTC. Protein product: CASRGQGTNEQFF.

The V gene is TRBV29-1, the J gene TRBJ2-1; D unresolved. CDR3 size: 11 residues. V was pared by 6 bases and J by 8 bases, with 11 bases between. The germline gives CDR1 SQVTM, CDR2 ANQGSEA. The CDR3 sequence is CSVSLADEQFF. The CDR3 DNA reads TGCAGCGTATCTTTGGCGGATGAGCAGTTCTTC.

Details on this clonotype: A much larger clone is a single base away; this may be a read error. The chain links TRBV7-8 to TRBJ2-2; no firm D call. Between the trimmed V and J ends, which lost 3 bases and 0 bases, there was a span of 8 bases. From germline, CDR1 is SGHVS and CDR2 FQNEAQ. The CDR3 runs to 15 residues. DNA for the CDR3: TGTGCCAGCAGCTTTTCGCCGACGAACACCGGGGAGCTGTTTTTT. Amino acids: CASSFSPTNTGELFF. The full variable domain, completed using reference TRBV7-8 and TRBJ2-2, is GAGVSQSPRYKVAKRGQDVALRCDPISGHVSLFWYQQALGQGPEFLTYFQNEAQLDKSGLPSDRFFAERPEGSVSTLKIQRTQQEDSAVYLCASSFSPTNTGELFFGEGSRLTVL.

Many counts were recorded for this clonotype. In nucleotides, the CDR3 is TGCAGTGCTAGAGATGGGGGCCTAGAGACCCAGTACTTC. This sequence encodes CSARDGGLETQYF. The rearrangement links TRBV20-1 to TRBJ2-5, with a weak D call TRBD1 (6 bases). V lost 0 bases, J lost 4 bases, and 9 bases lay in between. CDR1 is DFQATT, CDR2 SNEGSKA, per germline (reference sequence). The CDR3 loop spans 13 amino acids.

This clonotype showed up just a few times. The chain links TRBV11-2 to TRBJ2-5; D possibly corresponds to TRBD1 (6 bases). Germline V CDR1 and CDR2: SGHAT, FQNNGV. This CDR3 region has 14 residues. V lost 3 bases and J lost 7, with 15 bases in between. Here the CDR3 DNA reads TGTGCCAGCAGCTTGGGGGACATCGTAGGGACCCAGTACTTC. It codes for CASSLGDIVGTQYF.

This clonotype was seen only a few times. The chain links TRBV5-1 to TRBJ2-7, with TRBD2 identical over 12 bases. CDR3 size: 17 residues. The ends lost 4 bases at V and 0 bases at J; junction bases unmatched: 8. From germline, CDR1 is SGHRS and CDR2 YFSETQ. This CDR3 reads CASSPRTSGIYSYEQYF. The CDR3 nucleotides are TGCGCCAGCAGCCCCCGGACTAGCGGGATTTACTCCTACGAGCAGTACTTC. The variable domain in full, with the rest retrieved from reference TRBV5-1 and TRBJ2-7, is KAGVTQTPRYLIKTRGQQVTLSCSPISGHRSVSWYQQTPGQGLQFLFEYFSETQRNKGNFPGRFSGRQFSNSRSEMNVSTLELGDSALYLCASSPRTSGIYSYEQYFGPGTRLTVT.

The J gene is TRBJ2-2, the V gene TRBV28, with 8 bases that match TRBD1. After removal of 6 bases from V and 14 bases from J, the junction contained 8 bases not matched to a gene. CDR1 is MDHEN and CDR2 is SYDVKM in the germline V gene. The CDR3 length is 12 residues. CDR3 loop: CASSSWTGSLFF. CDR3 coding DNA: TGTGCCAGCAGCTCCTGGACAGGGTCCCTGTTTTTT. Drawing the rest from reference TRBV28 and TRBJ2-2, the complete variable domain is DVKVTQSSRYLVKRTGEKVFLECVQDMDHENMFWYRQDPGLGLRLIYFSYDVKMKEKGDIPEGYSVSREKKERFSLILESASTNQTSMYLCASSSWTGSLFFGEGSRLTVL.

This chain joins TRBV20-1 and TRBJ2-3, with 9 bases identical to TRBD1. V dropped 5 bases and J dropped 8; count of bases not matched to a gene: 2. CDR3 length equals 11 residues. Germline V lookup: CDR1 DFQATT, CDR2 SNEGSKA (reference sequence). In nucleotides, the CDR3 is TGCAGTGCTGACAGGGGGATTACGCAGTATTTT. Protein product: CSADRGITQYF.

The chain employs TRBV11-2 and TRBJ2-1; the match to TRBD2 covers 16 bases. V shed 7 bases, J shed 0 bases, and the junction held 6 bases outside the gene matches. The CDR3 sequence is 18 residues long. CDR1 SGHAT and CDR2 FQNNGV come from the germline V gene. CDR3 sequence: CASTSGLAGGSSYNEQFF. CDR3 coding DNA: TGTGCCAGCACCTCGGGACTAGCGGGAGGGAGCTCCTACAATGAGCAGTTCTTC.

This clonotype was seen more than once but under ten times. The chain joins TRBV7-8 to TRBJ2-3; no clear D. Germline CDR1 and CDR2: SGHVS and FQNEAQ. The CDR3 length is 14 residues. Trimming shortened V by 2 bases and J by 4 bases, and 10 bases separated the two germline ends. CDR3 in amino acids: CASSLRASADTQYF. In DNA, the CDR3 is TGTGCCAGCAGCTTAAGGGCCTCGGCAGATACGCAGTATTTT.

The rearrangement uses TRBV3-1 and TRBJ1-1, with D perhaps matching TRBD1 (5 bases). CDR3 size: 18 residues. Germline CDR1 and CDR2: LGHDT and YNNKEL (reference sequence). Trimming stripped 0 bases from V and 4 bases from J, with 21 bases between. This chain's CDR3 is CASSQEGLGQGILTEAFF. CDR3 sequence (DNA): TGTGCCAGCAGCCAAGAGGGGCTCGGTCAAGGGATCCTCACTGAAGCTTTCTTT.

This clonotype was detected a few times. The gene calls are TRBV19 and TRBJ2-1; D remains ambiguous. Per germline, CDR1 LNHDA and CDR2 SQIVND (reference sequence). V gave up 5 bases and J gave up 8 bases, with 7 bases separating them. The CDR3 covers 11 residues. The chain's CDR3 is CASSFLYEQFF. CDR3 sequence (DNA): TGTGCCAGTAGTTTCCTTTATGAGCAGTTCTTC.

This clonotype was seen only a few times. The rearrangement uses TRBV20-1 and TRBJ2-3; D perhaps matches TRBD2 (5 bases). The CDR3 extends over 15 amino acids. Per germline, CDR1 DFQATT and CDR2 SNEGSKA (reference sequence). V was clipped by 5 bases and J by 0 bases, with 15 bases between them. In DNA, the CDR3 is TGCAGTGCTCCGGCAGGAGGAGTGAGCACAGATACGCAGTATTTT. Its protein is CSAPAGGVSTDTQYF.

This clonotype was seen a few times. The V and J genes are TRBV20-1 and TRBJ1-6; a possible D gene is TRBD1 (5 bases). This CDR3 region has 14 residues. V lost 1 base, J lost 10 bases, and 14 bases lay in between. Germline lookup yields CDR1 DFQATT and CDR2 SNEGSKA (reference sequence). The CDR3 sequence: CSARVGQGESPLHF. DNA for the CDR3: TGCAGTGCTAGAGTCGGGCAGGGAGAGTCACCCCTCCACTTT.

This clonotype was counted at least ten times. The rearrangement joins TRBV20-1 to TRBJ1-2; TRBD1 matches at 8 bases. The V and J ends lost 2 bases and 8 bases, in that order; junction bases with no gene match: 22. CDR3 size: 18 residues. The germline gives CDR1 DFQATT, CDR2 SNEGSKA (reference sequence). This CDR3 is CSARSPWTGRTVTGGYTF. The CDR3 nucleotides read TGCAGTGCTAGATCCCCCTGGACAGGGAGGACTGTAACCGGAGGCTACACCTTC.

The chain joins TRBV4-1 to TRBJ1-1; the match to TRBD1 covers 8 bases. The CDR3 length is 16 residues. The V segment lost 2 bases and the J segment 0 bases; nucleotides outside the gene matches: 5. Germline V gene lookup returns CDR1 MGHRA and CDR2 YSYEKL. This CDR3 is CASSQTGQVLNTEAFF. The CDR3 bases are TGCGCCAGCAGCCAAACGGGACAGGTCCTGAACACTGAAGCTTTCTTT.